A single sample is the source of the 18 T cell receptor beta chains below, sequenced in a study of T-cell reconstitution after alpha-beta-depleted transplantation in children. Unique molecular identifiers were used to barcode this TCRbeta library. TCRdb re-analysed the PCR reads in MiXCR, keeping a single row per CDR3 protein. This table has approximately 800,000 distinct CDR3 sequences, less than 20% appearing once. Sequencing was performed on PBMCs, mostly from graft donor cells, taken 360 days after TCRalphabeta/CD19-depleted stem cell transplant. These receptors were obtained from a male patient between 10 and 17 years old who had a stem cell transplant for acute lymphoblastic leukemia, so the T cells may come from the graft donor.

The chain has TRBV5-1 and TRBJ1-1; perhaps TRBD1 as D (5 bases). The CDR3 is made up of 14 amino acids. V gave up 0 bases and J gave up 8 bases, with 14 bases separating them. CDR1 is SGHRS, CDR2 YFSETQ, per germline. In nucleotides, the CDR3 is TGCGCCAGCAGCTTGGGGCCAGGGCCTACGGAAGCTTTCTTT. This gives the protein CASSLGPGPTEAFF.

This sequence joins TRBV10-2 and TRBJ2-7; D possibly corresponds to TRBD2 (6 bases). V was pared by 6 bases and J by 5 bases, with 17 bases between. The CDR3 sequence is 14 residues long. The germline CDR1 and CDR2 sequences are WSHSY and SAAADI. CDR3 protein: CASRITSSGDEQYF. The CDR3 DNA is TGCGCCAGCAGGATAACTAGCTCGGGGGACGAGCAGTACTTC.

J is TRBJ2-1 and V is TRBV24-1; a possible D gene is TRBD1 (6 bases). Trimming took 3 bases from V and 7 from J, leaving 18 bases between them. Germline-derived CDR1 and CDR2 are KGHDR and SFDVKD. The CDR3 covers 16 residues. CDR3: CATSDPRGNARNEQFF. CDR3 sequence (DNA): TGTGCCACCAGTGATCCCAGGGGTAACGCCAGGAATGAGCAGTTCTTC.

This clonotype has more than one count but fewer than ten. The CDR3, as DNA: TGCGCCAGCAGCCGAGGCCAGGGAGGTACTAATGAAAAACTGTTTTTT. Translation gives CASSRGQGGTNEKLFF. This chain connects TRBV5-1 to TRBJ1-4; tentatively, D is TRBD1 (5 bases). Germline V gene sequence: CDR1 SGHRS, CDR2 YFSETQ. The CDR3 is made up of 16 amino acids. With 4 bases removed from V and 2 bases from J, the gap between germline ends came to 15 bases.

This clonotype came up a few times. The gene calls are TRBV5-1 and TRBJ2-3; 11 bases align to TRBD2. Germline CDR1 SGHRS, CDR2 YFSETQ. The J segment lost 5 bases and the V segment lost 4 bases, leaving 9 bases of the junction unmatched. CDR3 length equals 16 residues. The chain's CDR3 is CASSVSTSGSLDTQYF. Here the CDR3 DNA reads TGCGCCAGCAGCGTATCCACTAGCGGGAGCTTAGATACGCAGTATTTT.

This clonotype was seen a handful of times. The CDR3 region has the DNA TGCGCCAGCAGCTTGGGACAGGGTTTTTCCTACGAGCAGTACTTC. It specifies CASSLGQGFSYEQYF. The rearrangement uses TRBV5-1 and TRBJ2-7; TRBD1 matches 7 bases. Germline lookup yields CDR1 SGHRS and CDR2 YFSETQ. The CDR3 runs 15 residues. Trimming cost V 0 bases and J 1 base; bases outside gene matches: 4.

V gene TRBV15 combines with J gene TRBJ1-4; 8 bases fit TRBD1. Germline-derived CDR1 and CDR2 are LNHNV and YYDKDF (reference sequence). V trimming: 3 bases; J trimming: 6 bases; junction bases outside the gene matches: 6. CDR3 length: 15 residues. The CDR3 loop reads CATSRGAGGHEKLFF. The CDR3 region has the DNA TGTGCCACCAGCAGGGGGGCAGGGGGCCATGAAAAACTGTTTTTT.

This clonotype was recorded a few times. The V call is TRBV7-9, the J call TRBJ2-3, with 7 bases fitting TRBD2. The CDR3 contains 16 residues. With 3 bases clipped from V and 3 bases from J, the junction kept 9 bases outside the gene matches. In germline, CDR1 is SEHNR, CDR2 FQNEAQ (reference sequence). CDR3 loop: CASSFSGGPTTDTQYF. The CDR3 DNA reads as TGTGCCAGCAGCTTCTCGGGAGGTCCGACTACAGATACGCAGTATTTT.

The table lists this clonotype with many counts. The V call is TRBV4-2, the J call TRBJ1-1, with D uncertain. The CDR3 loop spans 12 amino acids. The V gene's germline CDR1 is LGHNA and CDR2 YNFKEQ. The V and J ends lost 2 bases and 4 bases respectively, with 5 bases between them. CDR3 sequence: CASSQWATEAFF. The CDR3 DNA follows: TGTGCCAGCAGCCAATGGGCCACTGAAGCTTTCTTT.

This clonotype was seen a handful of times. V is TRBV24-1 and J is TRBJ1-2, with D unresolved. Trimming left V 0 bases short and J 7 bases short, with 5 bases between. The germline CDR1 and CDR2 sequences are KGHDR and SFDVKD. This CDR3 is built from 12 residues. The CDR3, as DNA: TGTGCCACCAGTGATTTGTGGGGTGGCTACACCTTC. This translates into CATSDLWGGYTF.

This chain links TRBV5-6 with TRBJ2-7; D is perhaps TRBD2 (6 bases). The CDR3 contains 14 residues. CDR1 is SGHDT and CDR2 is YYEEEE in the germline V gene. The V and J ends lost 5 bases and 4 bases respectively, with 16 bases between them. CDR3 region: CASSYTGEAYEQYF. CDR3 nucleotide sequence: TGTGCCAGCAGTTATACGGGGGAAGCTTACGAGCAGTACTTC.

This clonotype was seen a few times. The CDR3 nucleotides are TGTGCCAGCTCACCAATCCTGTCACAGGGGACAAAGGAGCAAGAGACCCAGTACTTC. It encodes CASSPILSQGTKEQETQYF. J is TRBJ2-5 and V is TRBV18; 7 nucleotides line up with TRBD1. The V and J ends lost 2 bases and 2 bases, in that order; junction bases with no gene match: 17. CDR1 KGHSH and CDR2 LQKENI come from the germline V gene. The CDR3 is 19 amino acids.

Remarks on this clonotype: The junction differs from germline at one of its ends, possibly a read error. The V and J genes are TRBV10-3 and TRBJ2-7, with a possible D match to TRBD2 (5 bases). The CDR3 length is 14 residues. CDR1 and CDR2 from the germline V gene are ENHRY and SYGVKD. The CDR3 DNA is TGTGCCATCAGTGAGACCCCGTCCCGGGGTCAGGCGCACTTC. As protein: CAISETPSRGQAHF.

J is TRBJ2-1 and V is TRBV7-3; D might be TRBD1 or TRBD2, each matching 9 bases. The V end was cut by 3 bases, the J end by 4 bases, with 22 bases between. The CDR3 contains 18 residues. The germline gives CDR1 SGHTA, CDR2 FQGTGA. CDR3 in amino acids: CASSLGTGLAGRYNEQFF. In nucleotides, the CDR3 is TGTGCCAGCAGCTTGGGGACAGGGCTAGCGGGGAGATACAATGAGCAGTTCTTC.

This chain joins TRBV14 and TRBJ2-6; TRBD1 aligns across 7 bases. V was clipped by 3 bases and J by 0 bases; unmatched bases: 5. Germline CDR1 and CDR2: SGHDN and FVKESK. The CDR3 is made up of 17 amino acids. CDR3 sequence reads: CASSHTTGISGANVLTF. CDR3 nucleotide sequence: TGTGCCAGCAGCCACACGACAGGGATCTCTGGGGCCAACGTCCTGACTTTC.

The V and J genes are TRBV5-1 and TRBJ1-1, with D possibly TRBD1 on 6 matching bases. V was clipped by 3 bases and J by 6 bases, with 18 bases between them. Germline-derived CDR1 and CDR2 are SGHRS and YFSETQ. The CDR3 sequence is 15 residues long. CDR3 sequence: CASSYLGGLGPEAFF. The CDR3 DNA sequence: TGCGCCAGCAGCTATCTAGGGGGTCTAGGGCCTGAAGCTTTCTTT.

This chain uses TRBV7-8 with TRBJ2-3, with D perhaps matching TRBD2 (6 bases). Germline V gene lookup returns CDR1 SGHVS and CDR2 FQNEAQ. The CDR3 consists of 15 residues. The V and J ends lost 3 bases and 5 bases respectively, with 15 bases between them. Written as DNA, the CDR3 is TGTGCCAGCAGCTTGAGGCCGCGGGGAGGAGATACGCAGTATTTT. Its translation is CASSLRPRGGDTQYF.

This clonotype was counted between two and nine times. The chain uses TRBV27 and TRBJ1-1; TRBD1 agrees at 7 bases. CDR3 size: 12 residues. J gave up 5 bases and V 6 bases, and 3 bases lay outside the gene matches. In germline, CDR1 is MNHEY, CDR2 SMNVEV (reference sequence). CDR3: CASRQQGTEAFF. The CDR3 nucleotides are TGTGCCAGCAGACAACAGGGGACTGAAGCTTTCTTT.